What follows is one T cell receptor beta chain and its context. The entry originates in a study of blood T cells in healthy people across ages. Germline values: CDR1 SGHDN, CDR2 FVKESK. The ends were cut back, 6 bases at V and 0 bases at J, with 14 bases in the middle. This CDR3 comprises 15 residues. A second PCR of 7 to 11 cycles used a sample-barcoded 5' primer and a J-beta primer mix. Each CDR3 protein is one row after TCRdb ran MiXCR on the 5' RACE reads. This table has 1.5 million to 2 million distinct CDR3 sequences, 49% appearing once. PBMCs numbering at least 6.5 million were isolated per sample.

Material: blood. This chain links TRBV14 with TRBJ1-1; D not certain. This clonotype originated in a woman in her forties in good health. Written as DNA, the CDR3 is TGTGCCAGCAGAAAGGACGGACTTATGAACACTGAAGCTTTCTTT. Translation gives CASRKDGLMNTEAFF. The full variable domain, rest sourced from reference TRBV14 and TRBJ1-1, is EAGVTQFPSHSVIEKGQTVTLRCDPISGHDNLYWYRRVMGKEIKFLLHFVKESKQDESGMPNNRFLAERTGGTYSTLKVQPAELEDSGVYFCASRKDGLMNTEAFFGQGTRLTVV.